A selection of T cell receptor beta chains follows, all from one sample in a study of cytomegalovirus exposure and HLA in healthy donors. The repertoire was sequenced with immunoSEQ multiplex PCR; TCRdb's copy has only in-frame clones and lacks some. The data contain some 170,000 clones, roughly 86% of them seen just once; the ten biggest clones take up 9% to 12%. Sequenced material: PBMCs. The receptors derive from a woman aged 18-29 years in good health and CMV-seropositive. CDR3s include the opening cysteine and the closing phenylalanine or tryptophan. D genes are given only for firm matches. Expanded clones get a size class; other rows say once, few or many, or leave the size out.

D: .; size: .; J: TRBJ1-1; V: TRBV18; DNA: TGTGCCAGCTCACTTACCGGGGGTGAATGGGCTGAAGCTTTCTTT; CDR3: CASSLTGGEWAEAFF
D: .; size: .; J: TRBJ1-2; V: TRBV5-4; DNA: TGTGCCAGCAGCATCCCCCCCGCGGGTATCCGTGGCTACACCTTC; CDR3: CASSIPPAGIRGYTF
D: .; size: few; J: TRBJ2-3; V: TRBV6-4; DNA: TGTGCCAGCAGTGACTCGGGTTCCTCGGGAGATACGCAGTATTTT; CDR3: CASSDSGSSGDTQYF
D: TRBD1; size: .; J: TRBJ1-2; V: TRBV19; DNA: TGTGCCATTCGATGGGACAGCTATGGCTACACCTTC; CDR3: CAIRWDSYGYTF
D: TRBD2; size: .; J: TRBJ2-1; V: TRBV5-1; DNA: TGCGCCAGCAGCTCTGGGCTTAGCGGGAACGCCTACAATGAGCAGTTCTTC; CDR3: CASSSGLSGNAYNEQFF
D: .; size: .; J: TRBJ1-3; V: TRBV30; DNA: TGTGCCTGGACAGGGTCCGGAAACACCATATATTTT; CDR3: CAWTGSGNTIYF
D: TRBD2; size: once; J: TRBJ2-5; V: TRBV11-3; DNA: TGTGCCAGCAGCTTAGACGGACTAGACCAAGAGACCCAGTACTTC; CDR3: CASSLDGLDQETQYF
D: TRBD2; size: .; J: TRBJ2-2; V: TRBV5-1; DNA: TGCGCCAGCAGCCAGTTAGCGGGAGTGACGCCCGGGGAGCTGTTTTTT; CDR3: CASSQLAGVTPGELFF
D: TRBD1; size: .; J: TRBJ1-1; V: TRBV10-2; DNA: TGCGCCAGCAGTGACCGGGGGACAGGGGGCGCGGGCACTGAAGCTTTCTTT; CDR3: CASSDRGTGGAGTEAFF
D: TRBD1; size: .; J: TRBJ1-5; V: TRBV19; DNA: TGTGCCAGTAGTACGACAGGGGTCAGCAATCAGCCCCAGCATTTT; CDR3: CASSTTGVSNQPQHF
D: TRBD1; size: .; J: TRBJ2-7; V: TRBV15; DNA: TGTGCCACCAGCAATTTCGTCAGGGGGCACGAGCAGTACTTC; CDR3: CATSNFVRGHEQYF
D: TRBD1; size: .; J: TRBJ2-2; V: TRBV29-1; DNA: TGCAGCGTTGGAGGGACAGGGGAGGACACCGGGGAGCTGTTTTTT; CDR3: CSVGGTGEDTGELFF
D: .; size: .; J: TRBJ1-1; V: TRBV6-5; DNA: TGTGCCAGCAGCAACTTGGGGCTACCACGGACTGAAGCTTTCTTT; CDR3: CASSNLGLPRTEAFF
D: TRBD1; size: .; J: TRBJ2-2; V: TRBV30; DNA: TGTGCCTGGAGTGGGGGACAGGCCACCGGGGAGCTGTTTTTT; CDR3: CAWSGGQATGELFF
D: TRBD1; size: once; J: TRBJ1-1; V: TRBV5-1; DNA: TGCGCCAGCAGCCTTGGACCGGGACAGGGAGGGCGCACTGAAGCTTTCTTT; CDR3: CASSLGPGQGGRTEAFF
D: .; size: once; J: TRBJ1-4; V: TRBV6-6; DNA: TGTGCCAGCAGCCCACAGGGTGATGAAAAACTGTTTTTT; CDR3: CASSPQGDEKLFF
D: .; size: .; J: TRBJ1-5; V: TRBV10-1; DNA: TGCGCCAGCAGTGAGCGAGAAGGGGGCAATCAGCCCCAGCATTTT; CDR3: CASSEREGGNQPQHF
D: TRBD1; size: .; J: TRBJ2-3; V: TRBV28; DNA: TGTGCCAGCAGTCGGGACAGGGGGACAGATACGCAGTATTTT; CDR3: CASSRDRGTDTQYF
D: TRBD1; size: .; J: TRBJ2-7; V: TRBV7-8; DNA: TGTGCCAGCAGCTTATTTGACAGGGGTACTTACGAGCAGTACTTC; CDR3: CASSLFDRGTYEQYF
D: .; size: .; J: TRBJ2-1; V: TRBV10-3; DNA: TGTGCCATCAGTGGATCAGGGGAGAATGAGCAGTTCTTC; CDR3: CAISGSGENEQFF